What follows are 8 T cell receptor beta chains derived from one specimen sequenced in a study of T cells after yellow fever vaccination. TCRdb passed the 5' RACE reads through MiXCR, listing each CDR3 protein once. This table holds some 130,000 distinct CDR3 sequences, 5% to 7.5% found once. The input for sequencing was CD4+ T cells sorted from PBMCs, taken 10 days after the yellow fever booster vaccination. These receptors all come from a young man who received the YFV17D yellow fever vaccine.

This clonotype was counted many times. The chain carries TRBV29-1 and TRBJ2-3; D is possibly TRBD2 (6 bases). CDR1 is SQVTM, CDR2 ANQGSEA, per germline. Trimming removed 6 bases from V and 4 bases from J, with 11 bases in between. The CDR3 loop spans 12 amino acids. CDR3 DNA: TGCAGCGTAAACCCGGGGGCAGATACGCAGTATTTT. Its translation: CSVNPGADTQYF.

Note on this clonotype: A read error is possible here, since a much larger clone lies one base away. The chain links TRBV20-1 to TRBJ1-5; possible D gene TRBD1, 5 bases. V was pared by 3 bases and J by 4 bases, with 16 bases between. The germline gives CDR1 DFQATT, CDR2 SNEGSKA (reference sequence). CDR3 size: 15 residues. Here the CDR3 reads CSASTTGGANQPQHF. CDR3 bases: TGCAGTGCTAGTACGACTGGAGGGGCAAATCAGCCCCAGCATTTT.

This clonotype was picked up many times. The CDR3 here is CAISGLAGGGGPGELFF. The CDR3 nucleotides read TGTGCCATCAGTGGCCTAGCGGGAGGAGGAGGTCCCGGGGAGCTGTTTTTT. The chain couples TRBV10-3 to TRBJ2-2; 11 bases are a match to TRBD2. The V gene's germline CDR1 is ENHRY and CDR2 SYGVKD. The junction had 10 bases not matched to a gene; V was cut back by 4 bases and J by 6 bases. CDR3 length: 17 amino acids.

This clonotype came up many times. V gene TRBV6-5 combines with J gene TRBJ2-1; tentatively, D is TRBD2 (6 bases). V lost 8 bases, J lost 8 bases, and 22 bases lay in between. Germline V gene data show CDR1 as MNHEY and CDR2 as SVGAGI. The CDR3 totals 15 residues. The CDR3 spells CASSESGSSGDEQFF. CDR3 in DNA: TGTGCCAGCTCGGAGAGCGGGTCCTCGGGGGATGAGCAGTTCTTC.

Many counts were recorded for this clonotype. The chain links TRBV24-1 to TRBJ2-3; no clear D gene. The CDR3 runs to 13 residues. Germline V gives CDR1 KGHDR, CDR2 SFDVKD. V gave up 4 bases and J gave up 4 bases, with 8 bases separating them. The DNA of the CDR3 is TGTGCCACCAGTGAATCAGGTCCAGATACGCAGTATTTT. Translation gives CATSESGPDTQYF.

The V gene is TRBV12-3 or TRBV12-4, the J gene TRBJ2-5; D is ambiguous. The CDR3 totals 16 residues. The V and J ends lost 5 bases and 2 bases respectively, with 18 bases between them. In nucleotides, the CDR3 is TGTGCCAGCAGTCCATTGGGCCACAGAGGACAAGAGACCCAGTACTTC. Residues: CASSPLGHRGQETQYF.

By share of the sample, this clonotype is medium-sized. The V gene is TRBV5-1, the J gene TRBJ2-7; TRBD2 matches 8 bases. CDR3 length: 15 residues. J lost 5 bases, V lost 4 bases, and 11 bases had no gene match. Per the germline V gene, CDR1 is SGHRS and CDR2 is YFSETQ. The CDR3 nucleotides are TGCGCCAGCAGCGACCAGAGCGGGAGTATCCACGAGCAGTACTTC. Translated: CASSDQSGSIHEQYF.

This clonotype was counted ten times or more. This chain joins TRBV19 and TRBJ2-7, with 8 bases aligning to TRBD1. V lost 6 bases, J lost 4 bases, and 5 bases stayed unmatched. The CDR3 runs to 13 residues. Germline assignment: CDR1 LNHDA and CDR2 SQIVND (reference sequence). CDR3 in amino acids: CASSGQGRYEQYF. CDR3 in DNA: TGTGCCAGTAGCGGACAGGGAAGGTACGAGCAGTACTTC.